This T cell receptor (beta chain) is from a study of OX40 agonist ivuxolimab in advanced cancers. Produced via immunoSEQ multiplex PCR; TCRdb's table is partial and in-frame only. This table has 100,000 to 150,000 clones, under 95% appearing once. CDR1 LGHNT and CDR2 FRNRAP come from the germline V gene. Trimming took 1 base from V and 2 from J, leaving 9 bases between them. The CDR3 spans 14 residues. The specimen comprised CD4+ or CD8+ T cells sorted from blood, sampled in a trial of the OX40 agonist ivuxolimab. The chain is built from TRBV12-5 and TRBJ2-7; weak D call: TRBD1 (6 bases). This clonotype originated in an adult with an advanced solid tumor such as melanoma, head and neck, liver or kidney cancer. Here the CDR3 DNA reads TGTGCTAGTGGTTTGGAAACAGGGCCCTACGAGCAGTACTTC. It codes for CASGLETGPYEQYF.